Shown below are 27 T cell receptor beta chains from a single sample sequenced in a study of CD8 T cells in ankylosing spondylitis. TCRdb called the 5' RACE reads again in MiXCR, with one record for every CDR3 protein. This repertoire shows some 220,000 distinct CDR3 sequences, about 11% found once; its top ten account for less than 3%. The sequenced sample consisted of blood, either unsorted or a sorted T cell fraction (not recorded which). All receptors come from a male donor with ankylosing spondylitis or in good health (not recorded which).

The rearrangement joins TRBV12-3 or TRBV12-4 to TRBJ2-7, with 10 bases lining up with TRBD2. CDR3 length: 17 amino acids. The trim removed 5 bases at V and 2 bases at J, leaving 12 bases unmatched. CDR3 nucleotide sequence: TGTGCCAGCAGTCGGCCTTCTACTAGCGGGATCCCCTACGAGCAGTACTTC. It yields the protein CASSRPSTSGIPYEQYF.

This clonotype was seen ten or more times. The chain is built from TRBV10-2 and TRBJ2-7; 7 bases line up with TRBD2. This CDR3 is built from 13 residues. Germline lookup yields CDR1 WSHSY and CDR2 SAAADI. Trimming at V came to 6 bases and at J to 3 bases, leaving 5 bases not matched to a gene. The CDR3 reads CASRVGTNYEQYF. CDR3 bases: TGCGCCAGCAGGGTAGGGACTAACTACGAGCAGTACTTC.

This clonotype was counted many times. The chain is built from TRBV3-1 and TRBJ2-2, with 10 nucleotides matching TRBD2. CDR3 length: 18 amino acids. J was trimmed by 2 bases and V by 3 bases; bases with no gene match: 9. Germline CDR1 LGHDT, CDR2 YNNKEL (reference sequence). The CDR3 DNA follows: TGTGCCAGCAGCCACCAAACAGCGGGGGGGATAAACACCGGGGAGCTGTTTTTT. This translates into CASSHQTAGGINTGELFF.

This clonotype appeared many times. The chain links TRBV5-1 to TRBJ1-6; D ambiguous. The CDR3 sequence is 13 residues long. The germline V gene encodes CDR1 SGHRS and CDR2 YFSETQ. The V gene lost 2 bases and the J gene lost 7 bases, with 7 bases spanning the gap. CDR3 residues: CASSFGGNSPLHF. The CDR3 nucleotides read TGCGCCAGCAGCTTCGGTGGCAATTCACCCCTCCACTTT.

This clonotype was picked up many times. The chain is built from TRBV10-3 and TRBJ2-1; weak D call: TRBD2 (6 bases). Germline assignment: CDR1 ENHRY and CDR2 SYGVKD. The germline V and J ends were trimmed by 4 bases and 7 bases, with 11 bases remaining between them. The CDR3 length is 13 residues. CDR3 protein: CAISGASENEQFF. CDR3 nucleotides: TGTGCCATCAGTGGTGCTAGCGAGAATGAGCAGTTCTTC.

This clonotype came up a few times. For the CDR3, the DNA is TGTGCCAGCAGCTTTCCCGGCCGGGGAGGCTCCTACGAGCAGTACTTC. Amino acids: CASSFPGRGGSYEQYF. The chain carries TRBV7-9 and TRBJ2-7, with D possibly TRBD2 on 6 matching bases. Trimming removed 3 bases from V and 0 bases from J, with 15 bases in between. CDR1 is SEHNR, CDR2 FQNEAQ, per germline (reference sequence). CDR3 length equals 16 residues.

This clonotype came up many times. J is TRBJ1-5 and V is TRBV7-2; D is ambiguous. The V gene lost 1 base and the J gene lost 4 bases, with 11 bases spanning the gap. The CDR3 contains 15 residues. Germline V gene sequence: CDR1 SGHTA, CDR2 FQGNSA. CDR3 nucleotide sequence: TGTGCCAGCAGCTTAGGGGAGATTGGGAATCAGCCCCAGCATTTT. Its protein product is CASSLGEIGNQPQHF.

This clonotype was observed at least ten times. J is TRBJ2-2 and V is TRBV27; TRBD2 might be the D (6 bases). The CDR3 is made up of 16 amino acids. The V gene's germline CDR1 is MNHEY and CDR2 SMNVEV (reference sequence). Trimming took 8 bases from V and 3 from J, leaving 19 bases between them. In DNA form, the CDR3 reads TGTGCCAGCGGCCGGGACTCGGGACCATACACCGGGGAGCTGTTTTTT. Amino acid sequence: CASGRDSGPYTGELFF.

This clonotype was seen at least ten times. V gene TRBV4-1 combines with J gene TRBJ2-7; D call uncertain. CDR3 length equals 13 residues. CDR1 is MGHRA and CDR2 is YSYEKL in the germline V gene. V was pared by 4 bases and J by 4 bases, with 11 bases between. CDR3 protein: CASSPNGLYEQYF. DNA for the CDR3: TGCGCCAGCAGCCCAAACGGCCTGTACGAGCAGTACTTC.

This chain joins TRBV7-2 and TRBJ1-1; 9 bases fit TRBD1. This CDR3 is built from 13 residues. CDR1 is SGHTA and CDR2 is FQGNSA in the germline V gene. The V segment lost 10 bases and the J segment 5 bases; nucleotides outside the gene matches: 8. In DNA, the CDR3 is TGTGCCATCACACAAGACAGGGGGACTGAAGCTTTCTTT. Translating gives CAITQDRGTEAFF.

This clonotype has ten or more counts. The chain recombines TRBV30 with TRBJ2-7, with TRBD2 matching over 11 bases. Looked up from germline, CDR1 is GTSNPN and CDR2 is SVGIG (reference sequence). The J segment lost 5 bases and the V segment lost 1 base, leaving 1 base of the junction unmatched. The CDR3 contains 13 residues. The CDR3 region has the DNA TGTGCCTGGAGTGCGACTAGCGGGGACGAGCAGTACTTC. Translated: CAWSATSGDEQYF. Complete variable domain (other parts from reference TRBV30 and TRBJ2-7): SQTIHQWPATLVQPVGSPLSLECTVEGTSNPNLYWYRQAAGRGLQLLFYSVGIGQISSEVPQNLSASRPQDRQFILSSKKLLLSDSGFYLCAWSATSGDEQYFGPGTRLTVT.

This clonotype was found many times. The V gene is TRBV12-3 or TRBV12-4, the J gene TRBJ1-1; perhaps TRBD1 as D (5 bases). CDR3 size: 11 residues. The V end lost 2 bases, the J end lost 9 bases, and 7 bases lay between the germline ends. The CDR3 DNA reads as TGTGCCAGCAGTTTATGGGACCAAGCTTTCTTT. The encoded protein is CASSLWDQAFF.

This clonotype has more than one count but fewer than ten. The chain is built from TRBV7-7 and TRBJ1-2; no clear D. The germline gives CDR1 SSHAT, CDR2 FNYEAQ (reference sequence). The CDR3 spans 15 residues. V dropped 5 bases and J dropped 4 bases, with 17 bases sitting between them. The CDR3 sequence is CASSPRLPFGYGYTF. As DNA, the CDR3 is TGTGCCAGCAGCCCCCGACTCCCTTTCGGCTATGGCTACACCTTC.

In its sample, this clonotype was seen many times. The gene calls are TRBV6-2 or TRBV6-3 and TRBJ1-2, with D unclear. This CDR3 contains 14 residues. CDR1 MNHEY and CDR2 SVGEGT come from the germline V gene. The V end was cut by 5 bases, the J end by 2 bases, with 12 bases between. The CDR3: CASSLRTSNYGYTF. CDR3 bases: TGTGCCAGCAGTCTCCGTACGAGCAACTATGGCTACACCTTC.

This clonotype was recorded once. At one end the junction does not follow the germline gene, possibly because of a read error. V usage is TRBV30 and J usage is TRBJ1-2; no definite D call. Per the germline V gene, CDR1 is GTSNPN and CDR2 is SVGIG (reference sequence). The CDR3 is 13 amino acids. The CDR3 protein is CAWSEMENYSYTF. The CDR3 DNA follows: TGTGCCTGGAGTGAGATGGAGAACTATAGCTACACCTTC.

In this sample, this clonotype turned up a few times. The chain employs TRBV21-1 and TRBJ2-3; the DNA was not compared with TRBD1, the D call given in the table. TRBV21-1 is given as a pseudogene. The CDR3 contains 13 residues. CDR3 nucleotide sequence: TGTGCCAGACGGGACAGACCCACAGATACGCAGTATTTT. This translates into CARRDRPTDTQYF.

This clonotype has a handful of counts. V gene TRBV5-1 combines with J gene TRBJ2-5; 8 bases match TRBD2. Germline V gene lookup returns CDR1 SGHRS and CDR2 YFSETQ. The trim removed 2 bases at V and 1 base at J, leaving 4 bases unmatched. The CDR3 length is 15 residues. CDR3 DNA sequence: TGCGCCAGCAGCTTCATTAGCGGGATCCAAGAGACCCAGTACTTC. It encodes CASSFISGIQETQYF.

The CDR3 coding sequence is TGCGCCAGCAGCTCGGGGGTACATCGCACAGATACGCAGTATTTT. As protein: CASSSGVHRTDTQYF. This chain joins TRBV5-1 and TRBJ2-3; TRBD2 is a possible D gene (6 bases). V lost 3 bases to trimming and J lost 1 base, with 12 bases between them. Germline V CDR1 and CDR2: SGHRS, YFSETQ. This CDR3 region has 15 residues.

This clonotype was seen at least ten times. This sequence joins TRBV6-1 and TRBJ1-5; no reliable D call. V lost 3 bases and J 4 bases, leaving 10 bases between the germline ends. Germline CDR1 reads MNHNS; CDR2 reads SASEGT. This CDR3 contains 14 residues. This CDR3 is CASSDVRQNQPQHF. CDR3 nucleotide sequence: TGTGCCAGCAGTGATGTCCGTCAGAATCAGCCCCAGCATTTT.

This clonotype has ten or more counts. This chain joins TRBV20-1 and TRBJ2-5; either TRBD1 or TRBD2 may fit D (5 bases each). The CDR3 loop spans 15 amino acids. The germline V gene encodes CDR1 DFQATT and CDR2 SNEGSKA (reference sequence). V lost 0 bases, J lost 1 base, and 12 bases lay in between. The CDR3 protein is CSARDPRDPQETQYF. CDR3 nucleotide sequence: TGCAGTGCTAGAGATCCAAGGGACCCCCAAGAGACCCAGTACTTC.

This clonotype occurred many times. The chain uses TRBV27 and TRBJ1-2, with D possibly TRBD1 on 5 matching bases. Germline V CDR1 and CDR2: MNHEY, SMNVEV (reference sequence). V lost 2 bases, J lost 7 bases, and 8 bases lay in between. The CDR3 is 12 residues long. As DNA, the CDR3 is TGTGCCAGCAGTTTAAGAAGGGGTGGCTACACCTTC. Protein sequence: CASSLRRGGYTF.

Concerning this clonotype: At one end the junction does not follow the germline gene, possibly because of a read error. In DNA form, the CDR3 reads TGCTGTGCTAGAGATCGGACTAGCGGGGGCCAGGGGGATACGCAGTATTTT. It encodes CCARDRTSGGQGDTQYF. V usage is TRBV20-1 and J usage is TRBJ2-3; TRBD2 aligns across 13 bases. CDR1 DFQATT and CDR2 SNEGSKA come from the germline V gene (reference sequence). This CDR3 spans 17 amino acids.

The chain is built from TRBV5-1 and TRBJ2-2; perhaps TRBD2 as D (6 bases). The CDR3 is made up of 16 amino acids. Looked up from germline, CDR1 is SGHRS and CDR2 is YFSETQ. V was trimmed by 4 bases and J by 3 bases, leaving 16 bases between them. The CDR3 sequence is CASSPLTGAYTGELFF. The CDR3 region has the DNA TGCGCCAGCAGCCCCTTAACGGGAGCGTACACCGGGGAGCTGTTTTTT.

This clonotype has a count of ten or more. V gene TRBV27 combines with J gene TRBJ1-5, with a possible D match to TRBD1 (5 bases). Trimming pared 2 bases from V and 5 bases from J, leaving 13 bases between. Germline-derived CDR1 and CDR2 are MNHEY and SMNVEV (reference sequence). This CDR3 region has 15 residues. The CDR3 reads CASSLNRIGDQPQHF. The CDR3 DNA is TGTGCCAGCAGTTTAAACAGGATAGGAGATCAGCCCCAGCATTTT.

Details on this clonotype: Possible read error: a much larger clone is one base away. The chain employs TRBV19 and TRBJ1-4; D uncertain. V lost 2 bases, J lost 8 bases, and 9 bases lay in between. The CDR3 sequence is 13 residues long. Germline V gene lookup returns CDR1 LNHDA and CDR2 SQIVND (reference sequence). The chain's CDR3 is CASSIHAEEKLFF. The CDR3, as DNA: TGTGCCAGTAGTATACACGCAGAAGAAAAACTGTTTTTT.

This clonotype was observed at least ten times. The CDR3 nucleotides read TGTGCCACCAACCTATTCAAGGGGGCTACTGAAGCTTTCTTT. Residues: CATNLFKGATEAFF. This chain uses TRBV6-2 or TRBV6-3 with TRBJ1-1, with 7 bases aligning to TRBD1. Germline V CDR1 and CDR2: MNHEY, SVGEGT. The CDR3 is made up of 14 amino acids. With V trimmed by 10 bases and J by 5 bases, 13 bases remained unmatched.

This clonotype was found many times. This chain links TRBV29-1 with TRBJ1-1; D unclear. Germline V gene sequence: CDR1 SQVTM, CDR2 ANQGSEA. Trimming removed 4 bases from V and 4 bases from J, with 16 bases in between. This CDR3 has 14 residues. The CDR3 nucleotides are TGCAGCGTTGCAGAGGGTCCCCTCGGCACTGAAGCTTTCTTT. This translates into CSVAEGPLGTEAFF.